This T cell receptor beta chain was recovered during a study of shared clonotypes between healthy human individuals. TCRdb's table, derived via immunoSEQ multiplex PCR, lists solely in-frame clones and lacks some. The sample comprises under 1,900,000 clones, less than 99% of which are singletons, and about 0.35% rests with the top ten. The V gene's germline CDR1 is SNHLY and CDR2 FYNNEI. V was trimmed by 7 bases and J by 2 bases, leaving 3 bases between them. There are 11 residues in the CDR3. The source is a man aged 25-45 years in good health. The V and J genes are TRBV2 and TRBJ2-1, with unresolved D. The source material was naive CD4+ T cells sorted from blood. As to subset: CD45RA+ positively selected. The CDR3, as DNA: TGTGCCAGCAACCCCTACAATGAGCAGTTCTTC. Translation: CASNPYNEQFF.